This T cell receptor (beta chain) was recovered during a study of post-analysis software for immune sequencing data. Whole-study findings and limits: Five or six TRBV segments, TRBV5-6, TRBV5-1 and TRBV20-1 among them, were found more frequent in patients than controls.

This clonotype was seen repeatedly, ten times or more. The antigen remains undetermined. cDNA libraries of TCR beta carried unique molecular identifiers. The authors obtained some 500,000 cDNA molecules from approximately 0.91 to 9.4 million T cells. TCRdb processed the PCR reads anew with MiXCR; each CDR3 protein has one entry. The sample lists 650,000 to 850,000 distinct CDR3 sequences; roughly 50% were seen once. Germline loops: CDR1 SGHKS, CDR2 YYEKEE (reference sequence). Trimming took off 0 bases at V and 5 bases at J, with 6 bases between the two ends. The CDR3 contains 13 residues. The receptor comes from a girl aged 10-17 years with multiple sclerosis. The chain recombines TRBV5-5 with TRBJ1-5; the D is unclear. The source material was blood. The chain's CDR3 is CASSLEAHQPQHF. The CDR3 bases are TGTGCCAGCAGCTTGGAGGCTCATCAGCCCCAGCATTTT.